This TCR beta chain stems from a study of cytomegalovirus exposure and HLA in healthy donors. CDR1 and CDR2 from the germline V gene are MNHNS and SASEGT. V lost 11 bases to trimming and J lost 4 bases, with 15 bases between them. The CDR3 length is 13 residues. The study, taken as a whole, reports: Per a later analysis, 18,000 or so TCR beta sequences showed association with HLA alleles at 0.05 false discovery rate.

The PCR made use of 60 Vbeta and 13 Jbeta primers. The data were produced by immunoSEQ multiplex PCR, yet TCRdb's version contains in-frame clones alone and is incomplete. The sample lists 150,000 to 200,000 clones; less than 90% were seen once. A word on this clone: What it binds is not known.

V usage is TRBV6-1 and J usage is TRBJ2-1, with a tentative D call TRBD1 (6 bases). The sequence came from a girl aged 5-17 years in good health and CMV-seropositive. Sequenced input: PBMCs. The CDR3 DNA reads as TGTGCCGGTACGGGACACAAGTACAATGAGCAGTTCTTC. Its protein product is CAGTGHKYNEQFF.